This T cell receptor beta chain is drawn from a study of radiation and T cells in renal cell carcinoma. Notes on the study in general: Irradiated tumors held more dominant CDR3 motifs than control tumors.

As for this clone: Its antigen is undetermined.

Sequencing was performed with immunoSEQ multiplex PCR; in TCRdb, only in-frame clones are kept and a portion is missing. The sample contains 22,000 or so clones, around 47% of which appear only once. Germline assignment: CDR1 SGHVS and CDR2 FQNEAQ. J gave up 1 base and V 6 bases, and 5 bases lay outside the gene matches. The CDR3 sequence is 14 residues long. Treatment in this sample: 15 Gy SBRT to primary tumor, nephrectomy 4 weeks later. Nephrectomy followed 15 Gy stereotactic body radiation by 4 weeks. The chain links TRBV7-8 to TRBJ1-1; TRBD1 matches 7 bases. The starting material was tumor tissue, obtained from a patient whose treatment included radiotherapy and nephrectomy. The source is a woman aged 45-59 years with renal cell carcinoma. The CDR3 nucleotides are TGTGCCAGCAGAACCGGGACAGCGAACACTGAAGCTTTCTTT. Translated, it gives CASRTGTANTEAFF. Full variable domain (rest looked up from reference TRBV7-8 and TRBJ1-1): GAGVSQSPRYKVAKRGQDVALRCDPISGHVSLFWYQQALGQGPEFLTYFQNEAQLDKSGLPSDRFFAERPEGSVSTLKIQRTQQEDSAVYLCASRTGTANTEAFFGQGTRLTVV.